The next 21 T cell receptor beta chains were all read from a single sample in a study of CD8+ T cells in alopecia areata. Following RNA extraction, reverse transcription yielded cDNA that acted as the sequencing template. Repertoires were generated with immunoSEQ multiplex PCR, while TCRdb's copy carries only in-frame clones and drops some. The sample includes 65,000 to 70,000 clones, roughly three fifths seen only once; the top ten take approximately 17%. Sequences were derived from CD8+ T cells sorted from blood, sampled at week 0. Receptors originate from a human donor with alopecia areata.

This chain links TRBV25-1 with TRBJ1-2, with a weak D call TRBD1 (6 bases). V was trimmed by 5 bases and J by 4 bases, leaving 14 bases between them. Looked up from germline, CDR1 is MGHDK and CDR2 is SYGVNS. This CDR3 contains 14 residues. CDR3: CASSFRTEVYGYTF. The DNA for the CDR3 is TGTGCCAGCAGTTTCAGGACAGAGGTCTATGGCTACACCTTC.

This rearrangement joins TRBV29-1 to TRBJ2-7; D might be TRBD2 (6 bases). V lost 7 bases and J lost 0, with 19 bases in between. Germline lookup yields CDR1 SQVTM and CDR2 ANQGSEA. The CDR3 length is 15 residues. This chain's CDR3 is CSATGLPPLSYEQYF. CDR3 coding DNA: TGCAGCGCTACGGGACTCCCACCCCTCTCCTACGAGCAGTACTTC.

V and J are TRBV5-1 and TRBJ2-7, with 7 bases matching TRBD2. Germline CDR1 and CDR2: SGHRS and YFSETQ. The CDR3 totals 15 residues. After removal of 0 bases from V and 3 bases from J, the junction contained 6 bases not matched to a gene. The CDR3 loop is CASSLDRGSYYEQYF. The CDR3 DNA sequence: TGCGCCAGCAGCTTGGATCGCGGGAGCTACTACGAGCAGTACTTC.

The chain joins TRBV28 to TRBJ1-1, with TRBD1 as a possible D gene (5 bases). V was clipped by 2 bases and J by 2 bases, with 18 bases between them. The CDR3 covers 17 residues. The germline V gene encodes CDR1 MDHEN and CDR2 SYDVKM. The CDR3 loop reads CASSLLTDRGLNTEAFF. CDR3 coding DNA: TGTGCCAGCAGTTTACTCACAGACCGGGGCTTAAACACTGAAGCTTTCTTT.

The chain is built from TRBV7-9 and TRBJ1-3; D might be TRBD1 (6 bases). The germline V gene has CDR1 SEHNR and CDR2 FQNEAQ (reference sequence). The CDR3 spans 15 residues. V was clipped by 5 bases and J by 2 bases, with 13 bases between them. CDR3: CASSRKQGTGNTIYF. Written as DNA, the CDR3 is TGTGCCAGCAGCCGTAAACAGGGTACTGGAAACACCATATATTTT.

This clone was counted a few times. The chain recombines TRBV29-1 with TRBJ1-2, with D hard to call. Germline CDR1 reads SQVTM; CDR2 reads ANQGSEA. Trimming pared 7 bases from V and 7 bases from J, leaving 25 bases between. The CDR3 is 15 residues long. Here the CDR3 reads CSEVGLQAPIPGYTF. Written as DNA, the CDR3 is TGCAGCGAAGTTGGGCTCCAGGCCCCCATTCCTGGCTACACCTTC.

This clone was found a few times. As DNA, the CDR3 is TGTGCCAGCAGCTTAAAGGCCAGGGGCACAGATACGCAGTATTTT. Translated: CASSLKARGTDTQYF. The V and J genes are TRBV7-3 and TRBJ2-3; maybe TRBD1 (5 bases). This CDR3 comprises 15 residues. Germline V CDR1 and CDR2: SGHTA, FQGTGA. V dropped 1 base and J dropped 1 base, with 9 bases sitting between them.

The CDR3 DNA reads as TGTGCCAGCAGTGGGGTCAGGGGCACTGAAGCTTTCTTT. Translation: CASSGVRGTEAFF. The rearrangement uses TRBV4-2 and TRBJ1-1; perhaps TRBD1 as D (6 bases). CDR1 is LGHNA, CDR2 YNFKEQ, per germline. This CDR3 is 13 amino acids long. Trimming removed 6 bases at V and 4 bases at J, with 12 bases between.

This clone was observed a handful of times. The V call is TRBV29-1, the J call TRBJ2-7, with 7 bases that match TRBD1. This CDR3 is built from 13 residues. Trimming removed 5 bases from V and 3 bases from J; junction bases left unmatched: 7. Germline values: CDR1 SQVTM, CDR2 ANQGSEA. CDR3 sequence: CSVQTGDYYEQYF. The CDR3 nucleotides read TGCAGCGTTCAAACAGGGGATTACTACGAGCAGTACTTC.

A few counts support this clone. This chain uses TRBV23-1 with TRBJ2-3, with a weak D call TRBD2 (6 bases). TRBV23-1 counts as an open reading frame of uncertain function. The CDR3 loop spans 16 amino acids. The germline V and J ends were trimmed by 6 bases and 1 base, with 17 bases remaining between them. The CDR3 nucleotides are TGCGCCAGCAGCCCCACCCGGGACTCCCGCACAGATACGCAGTATTTT. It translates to CASSPTRDSRTDTQYF.

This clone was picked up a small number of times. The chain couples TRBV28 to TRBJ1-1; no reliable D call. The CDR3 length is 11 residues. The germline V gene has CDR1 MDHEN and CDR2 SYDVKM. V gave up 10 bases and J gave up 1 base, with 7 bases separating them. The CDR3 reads CATEGNTEAFF. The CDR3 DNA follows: TGTGCCACAGAGGGGAACACTGAAGCTTTCTTT.

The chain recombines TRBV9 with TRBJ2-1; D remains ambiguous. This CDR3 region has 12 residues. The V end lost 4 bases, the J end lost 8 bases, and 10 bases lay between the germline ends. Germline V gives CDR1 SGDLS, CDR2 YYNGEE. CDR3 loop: CASSYLRDEQFF. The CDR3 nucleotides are TGTGCCAGCAGCTACCTTCGGGATGAGCAGTTCTTC.

CDR3 DNA: TGCAGCGTTCAGGCAGGGGCGCAAGCTAACTATGGCTACACCTTC. Protein sequence: CSVQAGAQANYGYTF. This rearrangement joins TRBV29-1 to TRBJ1-2, with D possibly TRBD1 on 6 matching bases. This CDR3 comprises 15 residues. V dropped 5 bases and J dropped 0 bases, with 16 bases sitting between them. Germline-derived CDR1 and CDR2 are SQVTM and ANQGSEA.

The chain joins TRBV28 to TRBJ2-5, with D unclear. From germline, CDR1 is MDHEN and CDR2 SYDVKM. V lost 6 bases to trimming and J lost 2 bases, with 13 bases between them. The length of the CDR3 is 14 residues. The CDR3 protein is CASSLIGLQETQYF. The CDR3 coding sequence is TGTGCCAGCAGCCTAATTGGGCTACAAGAGACCCAGTACTTC.

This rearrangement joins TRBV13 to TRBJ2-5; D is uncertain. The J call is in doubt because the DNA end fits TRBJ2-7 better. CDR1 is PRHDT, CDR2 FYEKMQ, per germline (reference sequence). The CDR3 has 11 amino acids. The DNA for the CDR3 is TGTGCCAGCAGCCAACACTACGAGCAGTACTTC. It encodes CASSQHYEQYF.

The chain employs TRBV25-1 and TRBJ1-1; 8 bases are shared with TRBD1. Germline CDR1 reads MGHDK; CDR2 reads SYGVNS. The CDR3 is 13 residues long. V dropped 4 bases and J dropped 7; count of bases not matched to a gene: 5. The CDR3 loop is CASSVAGGLEAFF. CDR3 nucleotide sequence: TGTGCCAGCAGTGTCGCAGGGGGCCTTGAAGCTTTCTTT.

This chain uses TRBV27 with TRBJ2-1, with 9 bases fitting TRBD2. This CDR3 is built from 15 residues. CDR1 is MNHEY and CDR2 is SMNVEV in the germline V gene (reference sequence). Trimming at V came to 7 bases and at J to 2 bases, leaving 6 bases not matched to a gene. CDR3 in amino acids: CASTGGGGTYNEQFF. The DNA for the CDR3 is TGTGCCAGCACGGGCGGGGGGGGCACCTACAATGAGCAGTTCTTC.

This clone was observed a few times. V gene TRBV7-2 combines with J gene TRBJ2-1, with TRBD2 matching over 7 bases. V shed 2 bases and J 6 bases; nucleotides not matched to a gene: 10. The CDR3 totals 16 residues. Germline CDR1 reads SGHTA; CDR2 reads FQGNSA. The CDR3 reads CASSLFGLAASNEQFF. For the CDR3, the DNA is TGTGCCAGCAGCTTATTCGGGCTAGCGGCCAGCAATGAGCAGTTCTTC.

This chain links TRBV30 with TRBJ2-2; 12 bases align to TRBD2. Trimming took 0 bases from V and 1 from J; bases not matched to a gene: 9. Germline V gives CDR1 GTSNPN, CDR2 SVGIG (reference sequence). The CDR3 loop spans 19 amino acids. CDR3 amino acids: CAWSVPMTSGGENTGELFF. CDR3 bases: TGTGCCTGGAGTGTACCGATGACTAGCGGGGGTGAGAACACCGGGGAGCTGTTTTTT.

This CDR3 is CASSLALPLTEAFF. As DNA, the CDR3 is TGTGCCAGCAGCTTAGCTTTACCGCTCACTGAAGCTTTCTTT. The rearrangement uses TRBV7-8 and TRBJ1-1, with D unresolved. Trimming took 0 bases from V and 4 from J, leaving 9 bases between them. CDR3 length: 14 residues. Germline V gene data show CDR1 as SGHVS and CDR2 as FQNEAQ.

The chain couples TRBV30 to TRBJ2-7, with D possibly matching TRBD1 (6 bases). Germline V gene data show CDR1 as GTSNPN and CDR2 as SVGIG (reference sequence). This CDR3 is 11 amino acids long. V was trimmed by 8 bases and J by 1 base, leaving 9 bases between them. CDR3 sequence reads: CARQDSYEQYF. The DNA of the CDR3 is TGTGCCCGACAGGATTCCTACGAGCAGTACTTC.